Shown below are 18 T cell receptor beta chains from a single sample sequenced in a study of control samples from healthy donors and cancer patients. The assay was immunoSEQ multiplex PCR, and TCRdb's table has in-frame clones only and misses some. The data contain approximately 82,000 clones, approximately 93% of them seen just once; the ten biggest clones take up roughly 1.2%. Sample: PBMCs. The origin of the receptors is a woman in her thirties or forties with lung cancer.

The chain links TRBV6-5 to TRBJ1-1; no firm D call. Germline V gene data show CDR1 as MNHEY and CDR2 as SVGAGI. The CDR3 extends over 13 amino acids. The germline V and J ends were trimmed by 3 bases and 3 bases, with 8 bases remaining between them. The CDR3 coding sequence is TGTGCCAGCAGTTATCGGAGTGACACTGAAGCTTTCTTT. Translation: CASSYRSDTEAFF.

In DNA, the CDR3 is TGTGCCACCAGTGACGCCTCAGGGGCGGGGGTCCTCACAGATACGCAGTATTTT. Translated, it gives CATSDASGAGVLTDTQYF. The chain combines TRBV24-1 with TRBJ2-3; D may be TRBD2 (7 bases). This CDR3 is built from 18 residues. CDR1 and CDR2 from the germline V gene are KGHDR and SFDVKD. The V and J ends lost 4 bases and 2 bases respectively, with 21 bases between them.

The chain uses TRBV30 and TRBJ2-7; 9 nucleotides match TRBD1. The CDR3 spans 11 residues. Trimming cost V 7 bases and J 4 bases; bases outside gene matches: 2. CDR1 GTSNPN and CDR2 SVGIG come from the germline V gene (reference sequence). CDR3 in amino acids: CASDRGYEQYF. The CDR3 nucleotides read TGTGCCTCGGACAGGGGTTACGAGCAGTACTTC. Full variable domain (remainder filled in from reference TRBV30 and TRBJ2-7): SQTIHQWPATLVQPVGSPLSLECTVEGTSNPNLYWYRQAAGRGLQLLFYSVGIGQISSEVPQNLSASRPQDRQFILSSKKLLLSDSGFYLCASDRGYEQYFGPGTRLTVT.

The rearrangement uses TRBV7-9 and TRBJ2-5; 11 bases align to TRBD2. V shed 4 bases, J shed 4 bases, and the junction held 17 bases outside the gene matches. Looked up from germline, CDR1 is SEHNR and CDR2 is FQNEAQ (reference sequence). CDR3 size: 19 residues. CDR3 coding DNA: TGTGCCAGCAGCTCCGTATATCTCGAGACTAGCGGGACCCGAGAGACCCAGTACTTC. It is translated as CASSSVYLETSGTRETQYF.

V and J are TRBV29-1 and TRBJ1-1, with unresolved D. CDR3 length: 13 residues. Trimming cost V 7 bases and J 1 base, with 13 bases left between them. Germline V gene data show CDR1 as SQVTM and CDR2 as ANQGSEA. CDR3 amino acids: CSAGPVPNTEAFF. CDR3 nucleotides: TGCAGCGCCGGCCCCGTGCCGAACACTGAAGCTTTCTTT.

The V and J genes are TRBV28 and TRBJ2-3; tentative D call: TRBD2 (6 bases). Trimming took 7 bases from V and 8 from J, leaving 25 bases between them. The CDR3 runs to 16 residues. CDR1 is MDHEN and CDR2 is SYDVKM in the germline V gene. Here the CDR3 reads CASMGPGGDPGITQYF. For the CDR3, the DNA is TGTGCCAGCATGGGACCGGGCGGGGACCCCGGGATTACGCAGTATTTT.

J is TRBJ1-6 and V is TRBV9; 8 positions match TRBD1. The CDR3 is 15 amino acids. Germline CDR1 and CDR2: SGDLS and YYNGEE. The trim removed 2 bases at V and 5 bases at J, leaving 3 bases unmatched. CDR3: CASSVGQGHNSPLHF. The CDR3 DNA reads TGTGCCAGCAGCGTTGGACAGGGTCATAATTCACCCCTCCACTTT.

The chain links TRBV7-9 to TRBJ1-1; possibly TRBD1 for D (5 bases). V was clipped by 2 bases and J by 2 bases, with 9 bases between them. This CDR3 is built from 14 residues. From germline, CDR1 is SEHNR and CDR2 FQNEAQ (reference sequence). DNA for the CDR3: TGTGCCAGCAGCTTATCAGGGTTAAACACTGAAGCTTTCTTT. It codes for CASSLSGLNTEAFF.

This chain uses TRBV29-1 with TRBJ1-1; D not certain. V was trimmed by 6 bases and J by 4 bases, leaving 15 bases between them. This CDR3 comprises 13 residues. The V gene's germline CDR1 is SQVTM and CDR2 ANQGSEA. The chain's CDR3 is CSVMRITATEAFF. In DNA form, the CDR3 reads TGCAGCGTGATGAGAATCACGGCCACTGAAGCTTTCTTT.

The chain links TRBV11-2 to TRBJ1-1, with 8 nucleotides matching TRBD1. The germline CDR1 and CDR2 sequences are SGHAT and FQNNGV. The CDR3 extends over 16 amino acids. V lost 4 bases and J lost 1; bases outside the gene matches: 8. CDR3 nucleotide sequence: TGTGCCAGCAGCTCGCGGCGGACAGGGACGAACACTGAAGCTTTCTTT. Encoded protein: CASSSRRTGTNTEAFF.

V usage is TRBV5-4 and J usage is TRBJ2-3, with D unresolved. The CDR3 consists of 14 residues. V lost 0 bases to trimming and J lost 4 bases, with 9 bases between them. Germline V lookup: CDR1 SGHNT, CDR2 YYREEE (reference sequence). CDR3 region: CASSLERAADTQYF. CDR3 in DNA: TGTGCCAGCAGCTTGGAAAGGGCGGCAGATACGCAGTATTTT.

This CDR3 is CASSPWTGRSSYNSPLHF. Written as DNA, the CDR3 is TGTGCCAGCAGCCCTTGGACGGGGAGGAGCTCCTATAATTCACCCCTCCACTTT. This chain connects TRBV6-2 or TRBV6-3 to TRBJ1-6; D gene ambiguous. Per the germline V gene, CDR1 is MNHEY and CDR2 is SVGEGT. CDR3 length: 18 residues. The V end lost 6 bases, the J end lost 0 bases, and 18 bases lay between the germline ends.

The CDR3 sequence is CASSQFTGGSYNEQFF. Written as DNA, the CDR3 is TGTGCCAGCAGTCAATTCACAGGGGGCTCCTACAATGAGCAGTTCTTC. V and J are TRBV27 and TRBJ2-1; the match to TRBD1 covers 8 bases. This CDR3 spans 16 amino acids. The germline CDR1 and CDR2 sequences are MNHEY and SMNVEV (reference sequence). V was pared by 5 bases and J by 0 bases, with 6 bases of the junction left unmatched.

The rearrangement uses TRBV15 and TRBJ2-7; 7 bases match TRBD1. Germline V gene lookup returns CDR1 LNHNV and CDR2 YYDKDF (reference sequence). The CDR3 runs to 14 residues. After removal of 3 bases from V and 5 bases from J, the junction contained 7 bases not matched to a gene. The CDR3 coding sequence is TGTGCCACCAGCAGCGGGACAGTTAGAAACGAGCAGTACTTC. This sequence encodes CATSSGTVRNEQYF.

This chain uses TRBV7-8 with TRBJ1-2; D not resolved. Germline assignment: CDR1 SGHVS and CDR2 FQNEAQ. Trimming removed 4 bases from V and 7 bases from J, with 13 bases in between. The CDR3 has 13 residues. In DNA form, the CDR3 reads TGTGCCAGCAGCTCCGGGGAAAGAGGTGGCTACACCTTC. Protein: CASSSGERGGYTF.

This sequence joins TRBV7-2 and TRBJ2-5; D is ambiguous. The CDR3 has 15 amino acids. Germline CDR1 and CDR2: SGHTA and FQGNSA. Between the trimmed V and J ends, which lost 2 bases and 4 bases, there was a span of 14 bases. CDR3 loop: CASSLSSVTPETQYF. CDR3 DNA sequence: TGTGCCAGCAGCTTATCTTCTGTCACCCCAGAGACCCAGTACTTC.

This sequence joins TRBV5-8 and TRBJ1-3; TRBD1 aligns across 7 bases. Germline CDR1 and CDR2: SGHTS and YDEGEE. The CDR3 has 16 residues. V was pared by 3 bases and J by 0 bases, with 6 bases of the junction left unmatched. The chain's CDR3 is CASSSPTGISGNTIYF. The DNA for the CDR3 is TGTGCCAGCAGCTCTCCGACAGGGATCTCTGGAAACACCATATATTTT. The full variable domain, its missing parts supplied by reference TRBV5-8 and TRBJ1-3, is EAGVTQSPTHLIKTRGQQATLRCSPISGHTSVYWYQQALGLGLQFLLWYDEGEERNRGNFPPRFSGRQFPNYSSELNVNALELEDSALYLCASSSPTGISGNTIYFGEGSWLTVV.

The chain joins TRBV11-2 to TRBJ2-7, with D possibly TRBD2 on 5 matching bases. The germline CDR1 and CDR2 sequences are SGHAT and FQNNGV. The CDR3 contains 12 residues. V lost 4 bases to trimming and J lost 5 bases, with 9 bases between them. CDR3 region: CASSSQADEQYF. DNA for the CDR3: TGTGCCAGCAGCTCCCAAGCGGACGAGCAGTACTTC.